The 20 T cell receptor beta chains presented below share a single source sample, sequenced in a study of T cell responses to AZD1222 COVID-19 vaccine. The assay was immunoSEQ multiplex PCR, and TCRdb's table has in-frame clones only and misses some. In the table there are 100,000 to 120,000 clones, 87% of which are singletons. This specimen was peripheral blood, taken on day 0 of AZD1222 vaccination. The receptors were gathered from an adult in good health.

The rearrangement uses TRBV5-8 and TRBJ2-2; 8 nucleotides align to TRBD1. Germline V gives CDR1 SGHTS, CDR2 YDEGEE. Trimming took 1 base from V and 5 from J; bases not matched to a gene: 13. This CDR3 spans 18 amino acids. The CDR3 is CASSLRQGALRWTGELFF. DNA of the CDR3: TGTGCCAGCAGCTTGAGGCAGGGGGCGCTTCGTTGGACCGGGGAGCTGTTTTTT.

This chain joins TRBV18 and TRBJ2-1; 9 bases line up with TRBD2. There are 17 residues in the CDR3. Germline V CDR1 and CDR2: KGHSH, LQKENI. The ends lost 1 base at V and 7 bases at J; junction bases unmatched: 11. CDR3 DNA sequence: TGTGCCAGCTCACCACGGAATTCAGCGGGAGGATTAAATGAGCAGTTCTTC. The encoded protein is CASSPRNSAGGLNEQFF.

This clone was seen a single time. This rearrangement joins TRBV18 to TRBJ2-3, with TRBD2 matching 7 bases. The CDR3 consists of 16 residues. The V gene end was trimmed by 3 bases and the J gene end by 6 bases; junction bases not matched to a gene: 12. CDR1 is KGHSH, CDR2 LQKENI, per germline. This CDR3 reads CASSPRTPSRGDTQYF. Written as DNA, the CDR3 is TGTGCCAGCTCACCCAGAACACCCTCGCGGGGGGATACGCAGTATTTT.

CDR3 bases: TGTGCCAGCAGGTCCGGGACCGGGCCCTCTGAAAAACTGTTTTTT. This codes for CASRSGTGPSEKLFF. This chain connects TRBV2 to TRBJ1-4; perhaps TRBD1 as D (5 bases). The CDR3 extends over 15 amino acids. Germline V gene lookup returns CDR1 SNHLY and CDR2 FYNNEI. V lost 6 bases to trimming and J lost 7 bases, with 18 bases between them.

In nucleotides, the CDR3 is TGCGCCAGCGCGGACCAATCCGGCAATGAGCAGTTCTTC. Translation gives CASADQSGNEQFF. The V and J genes are TRBV5-1 and TRBJ2-1; the D is unclear. Per germline, CDR1 SGHRS and CDR2 YFSETQ. Trimming removed 7 bases from V and 6 bases from J, with 14 bases in between. The CDR3 covers 13 residues.

The genes are TRBV7-2 and TRBJ1-4, with 7 bases that match TRBD1. CDR1 and CDR2 (germline): SGHTA, FQGNSA. J gave up 3 bases and V 5 bases, and 6 bases lay outside the gene matches. The CDR3 is 15 amino acids. For the CDR3, the DNA is TGTGCCAGCAGCAACCCACAGGGGTCTAATGAAAAACTGTTTTTT. Translating it yields CASSNPQGSNEKLFF.

V usage is TRBV5-1 and J usage is TRBJ1-5, with TRBD1 identical over 7 bases. The V gene's germline CDR1 is SGHRS and CDR2 YFSETQ. The CDR3 runs 14 residues. V lost 2 bases, J lost 5 bases, and 4 bases stayed unmatched. CDR3: CASSLGTGDQPQHF. For the CDR3, the DNA is TGCGCCAGCAGCTTAGGAACAGGGGATCAGCCCCAGCATTTT. The whole variable domain, remainder taken from reference TRBV5-1 and TRBJ1-5, is KAGVTQTPRYLIKTRGQQVTLSCSPISGHRSVSWYQQTPGQGLQFLFEYFSETQRNKGNFPGRFSGRQFSNSRSEMNVSTLELGDSALYLCASSLGTGDQPQHFGDGTRLSIL.

V and J are TRBV9 and TRBJ1-3; 7 bases are shared with TRBD1. The V segment lost 4 bases and the J segment 0 bases; nucleotides outside the gene matches: 4. The CDR3 is made up of 15 amino acids. The V gene's germline CDR1 is SGDLS and CDR2 YYNGEE. The CDR3: CASSQGQISGNTIYF. CDR3 DNA: TGTGCCAGCAGCCAGGGACAGATCTCTGGAAACACCATATATTTT. The whole variable domain, remainder taken from reference TRBV9 and TRBJ1-3, is DSGVTQTPKHLITATGQRVTLRCSPRSGDLSVYWYQQSLDQGLQFLIQYYNGEERAKGNILERFSAQQFPDLHSELNLSSLELGDSALYFCASSQGQISGNTIYFGEGSWLTVV.

This clone was seen a single time. The rearrangement links TRBV5-5 to TRBJ2-3; D remains unclear. This CDR3 region has 15 residues. Trimming took 0 bases from V and 2 from J, leaving 10 bases between them. Germline lookup yields CDR1 SGHKS and CDR2 YYEKEE (reference sequence). The CDR3 reads CASSLVRRPTDTQYF. In nucleotides, the CDR3 is TGTGCCAGCAGCTTGGTCCGCCGGCCCACAGATACGCAGTATTTT.

This CDR3 reads CAAKPGGADYGYTF. Written as DNA, the CDR3 is TGTGCCGCAAAACCAGGGGGCGCAGACTATGGCTACACCTTC. The chain couples TRBV15 to TRBJ1-2, with TRBD1 matching 8 bases. The V and J ends lost 11 bases and 3 bases, in that order; junction bases with no gene match: 11. The germline V gene has CDR1 LNHNV and CDR2 YYDKDF (reference sequence). The CDR3 runs to 14 residues.

The genes are TRBV10-3 and TRBJ2-2, with D possibly TRBD1 on 6 matching bases. CDR1 and CDR2 from the germline V gene are ENHRY and SYGVKD. V shed 3 bases and J shed 7 bases, with 18 bases lying between them. This CDR3 has 16 amino acids. CDR3 bases: TGTGCCATCAGTGAACGGACAGCCTTGGATGGCGGGGAGCTGTTTTTT. Translation: CAISERTALDGGELFF.

The V gene is TRBV19, the J gene TRBJ1-2; 8 nucleotides line up with TRBD1. The germline CDR1 and CDR2 sequences are LNHDA and SQIVND (reference sequence). Trimming took 4 bases from V and 4 from J; bases not matched to a gene: 11. The CDR3 consists of 16 residues. For the CDR3, the DNA is TGTGCCAGTAGTACCCCTACCGGACAGGGCACCTATGGCTACACCTTC. It translates to CASSTPTGQGTYGYTF.

The genes are TRBV6-2 or TRBV6-3 and TRBJ2-3; TRBD2 might be the D (6 bases). The germline CDR1 and CDR2 sequences are MNHEY and SVGEGT. Deletions cut 2 bases from V and 1 base from J, with 10 bases between. CDR3 size: 15 residues. CDR3: CASSYDPGGTDTQYF. CDR3 in DNA: TGTGCCAGCAGTTACGACCCGGGAGGCACAGATACGCAGTATTTT.

In its sample, this clone was seen once. V gene TRBV5-6 combines with J gene TRBJ1-3, with a tentative D call TRBD1 (5 bases). Germline V gene data show CDR1 as SGHDT and CDR2 as YYEEEE. Trimming stripped 0 bases from V and 3 bases from J, with 13 bases between. This CDR3 comprises 16 residues. This CDR3 reads CASSLVGRGVGNTIYF. CDR3 DNA: TGTGCCAGCAGCTTGGTTGGTAGGGGTGTTGGAAACACCATATATTTT.

V usage is TRBV5-5 and J usage is TRBJ2-3, with a weak D call TRBD2 (5 bases). Germline V gene data show CDR1 as SGHKS and CDR2 as YYEKEE (reference sequence). This CDR3 is 11 amino acids long. Trimming cost V 3 bases and J 10 bases, with 9 bases left between them. In DNA form, the CDR3 reads TGTGCCAGCAGCTCACTGGGAGCGCAGTATTTT. As protein: CASSSLGAQYF.

The chain links TRBV9 to TRBJ1-4; no definite D call. Per germline, CDR1 SGDLS and CDR2 YYNGEE. Trimming cost V 1 base and J 5 bases, with 12 bases left between them. The CDR3 spans 15 residues. CDR3: CASSVNVGSNEKLFF. The CDR3 nucleotides read TGTGCCAGCAGCGTAAACGTGGGTTCGAATGAAAAACTGTTTTTT.

V usage is TRBV9 and J usage is TRBJ1-2; D perhaps matches TRBD1 (5 bases). The V gene lost 7 bases and the J gene lost 6 bases, with 22 bases spanning the gap. This CDR3 region has 15 residues. Germline CDR1 and CDR2: SGDLS and YYNGEE. CDR3 bases: TGTGCCAGCGGGGACCGGGGAGGGCCCGTTGATGGCTACACCTTC. Translating it yields CASGDRGGPVDGYTF.

This clone was detected only once. V usage is TRBV4-2 and J usage is TRBJ2-3; 9 bases are shared with TRBD2. Losses at the gene ends were 0 bases for V and 1 base for J; bases not matched to a gene: 11. The CDR3 is 19 residues long. Germline CDR1 LGHNA, CDR2 YNFKEQ. Here the CDR3 DNA reads TGTGCCAGCAGCCAAGATCGGATGAGGGCTAGCGGGGGCACAGATACGCAGTATTTT. Residues: CASSQDRMRASGGTDTQYF.

This chain links TRBV7-2 with TRBJ1-5; D is possibly TRBD1 (6 bases). The CDR3 sequence is 15 residues long. Germline CDR1 SGHTA, CDR2 FQGNSA. Trimming left V 2 bases short and J 2 bases short, with 10 bases between. The CDR3 DNA sequence: TGTGCCAGCAGCTTACCGCCAGGGGGCAATCAGCCCCAGCATTTT. It codes for CASSLPPGGNQPQHF.

Comments on this clone: A junction end diverges from the germline sequence, so it may reflect a read error. The chain carries TRBV7-9 and TRBJ2-3; D is unclear. This CDR3 comprises 14 residues. Germline V gene lookup returns CDR1 SEHNR and CDR2 FQNEAQ (reference sequence). This CDR3 reads CASSLMTRTDTQYF. CDR3 coding DNA: TGTGCCAGCAGCTTAATGACCCGCACGGATACGCAGTATTTT.